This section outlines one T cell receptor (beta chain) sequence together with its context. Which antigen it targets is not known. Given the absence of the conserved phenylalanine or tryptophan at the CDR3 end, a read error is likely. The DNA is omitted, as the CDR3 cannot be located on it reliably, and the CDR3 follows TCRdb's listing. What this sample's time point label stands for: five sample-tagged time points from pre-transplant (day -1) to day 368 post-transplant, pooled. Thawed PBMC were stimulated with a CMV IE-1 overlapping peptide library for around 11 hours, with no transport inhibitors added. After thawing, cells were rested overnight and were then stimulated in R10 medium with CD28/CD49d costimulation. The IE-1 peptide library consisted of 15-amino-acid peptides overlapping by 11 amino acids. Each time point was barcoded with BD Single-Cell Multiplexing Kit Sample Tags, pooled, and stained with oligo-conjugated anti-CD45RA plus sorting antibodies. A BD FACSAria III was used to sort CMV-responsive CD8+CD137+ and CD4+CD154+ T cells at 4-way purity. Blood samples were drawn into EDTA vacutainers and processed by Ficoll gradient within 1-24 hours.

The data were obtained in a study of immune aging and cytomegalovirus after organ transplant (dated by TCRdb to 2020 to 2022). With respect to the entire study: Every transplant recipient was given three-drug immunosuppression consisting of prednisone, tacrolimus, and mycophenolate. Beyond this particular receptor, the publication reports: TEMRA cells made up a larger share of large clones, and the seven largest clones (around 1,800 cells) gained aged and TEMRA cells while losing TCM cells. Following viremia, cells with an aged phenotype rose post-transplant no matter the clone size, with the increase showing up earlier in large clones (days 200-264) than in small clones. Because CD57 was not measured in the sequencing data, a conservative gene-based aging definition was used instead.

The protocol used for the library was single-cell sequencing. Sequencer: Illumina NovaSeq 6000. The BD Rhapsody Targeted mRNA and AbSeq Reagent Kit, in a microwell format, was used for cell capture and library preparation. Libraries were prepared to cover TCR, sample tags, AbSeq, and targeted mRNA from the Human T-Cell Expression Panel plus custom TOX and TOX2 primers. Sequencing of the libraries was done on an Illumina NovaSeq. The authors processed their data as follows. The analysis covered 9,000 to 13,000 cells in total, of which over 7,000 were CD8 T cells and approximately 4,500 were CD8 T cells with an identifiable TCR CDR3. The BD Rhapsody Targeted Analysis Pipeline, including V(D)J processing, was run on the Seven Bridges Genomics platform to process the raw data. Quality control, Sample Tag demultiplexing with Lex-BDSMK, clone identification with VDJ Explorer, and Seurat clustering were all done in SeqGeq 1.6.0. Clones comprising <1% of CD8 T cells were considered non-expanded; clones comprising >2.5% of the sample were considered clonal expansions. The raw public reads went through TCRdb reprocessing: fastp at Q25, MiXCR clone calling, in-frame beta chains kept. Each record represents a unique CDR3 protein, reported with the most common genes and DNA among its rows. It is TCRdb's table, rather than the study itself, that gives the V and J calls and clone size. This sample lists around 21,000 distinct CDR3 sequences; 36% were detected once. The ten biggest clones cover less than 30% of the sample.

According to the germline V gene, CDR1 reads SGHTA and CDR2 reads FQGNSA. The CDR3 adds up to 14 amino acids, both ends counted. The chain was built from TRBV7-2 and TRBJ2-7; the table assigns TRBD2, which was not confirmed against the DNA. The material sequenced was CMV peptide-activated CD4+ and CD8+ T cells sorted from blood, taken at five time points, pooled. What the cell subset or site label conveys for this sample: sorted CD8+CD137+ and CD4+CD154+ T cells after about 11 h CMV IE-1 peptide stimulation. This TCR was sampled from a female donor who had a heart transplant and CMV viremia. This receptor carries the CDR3 CASSSSSGGYEKYL.